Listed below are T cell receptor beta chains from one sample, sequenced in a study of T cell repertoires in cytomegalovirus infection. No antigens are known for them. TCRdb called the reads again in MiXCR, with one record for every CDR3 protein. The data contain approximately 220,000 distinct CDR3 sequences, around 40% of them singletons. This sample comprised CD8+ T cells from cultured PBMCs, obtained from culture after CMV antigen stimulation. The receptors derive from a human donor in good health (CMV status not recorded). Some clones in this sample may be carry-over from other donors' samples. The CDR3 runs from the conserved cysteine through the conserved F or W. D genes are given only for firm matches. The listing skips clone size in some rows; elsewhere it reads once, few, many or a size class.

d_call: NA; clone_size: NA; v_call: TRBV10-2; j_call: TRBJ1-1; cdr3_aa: CATGTGNTEAFF; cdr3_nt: TGCGCCACCGGTACAGGGAACACTGAAGCTTTCTTT
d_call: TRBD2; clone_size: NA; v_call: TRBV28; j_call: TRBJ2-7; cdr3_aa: CASSILADNYEQYF; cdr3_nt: TGTGCCAGCAGTATACTAGCGGACAACTACGAGCAGTACTTC
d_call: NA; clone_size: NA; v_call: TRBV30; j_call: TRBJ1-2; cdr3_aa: CAWSVIDLGSDGYTF; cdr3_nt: TGTGCCTGGAGTGTAATAGACCTAGGGAGCGATGGCTACACCTTC
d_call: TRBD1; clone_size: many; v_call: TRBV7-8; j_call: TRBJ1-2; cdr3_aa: CASSTPGTGPPDYTF; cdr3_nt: TGTGCCAGCAGCACCCCCGGGACAGGGCCCCCGGACTACACCTTC
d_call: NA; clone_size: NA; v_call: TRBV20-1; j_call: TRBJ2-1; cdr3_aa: CSALETTGYNEQFF; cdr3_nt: TGCAGTGCCCTAGAGACCACGGGTTACAATGAGCAGTTCTTC
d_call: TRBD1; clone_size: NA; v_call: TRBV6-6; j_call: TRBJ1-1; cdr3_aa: CASSYSTGAVTEAFF; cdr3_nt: TGTGCCAGCAGTTATTCGACAGGGGCGGTCACTGAAGCTTTCTTT
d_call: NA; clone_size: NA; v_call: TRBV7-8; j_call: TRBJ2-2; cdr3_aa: CASSSGSGELFF; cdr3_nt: TGTGCCAGCAGCTCCGGTTCGGGGGAGCTGTTTTTT
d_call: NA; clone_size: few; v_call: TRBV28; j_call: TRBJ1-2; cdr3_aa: CASSTRPRPYGYTF; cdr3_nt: TGTGCCAGCAGTACCCGGCCCCGACCGTATGGCTACACCTTC
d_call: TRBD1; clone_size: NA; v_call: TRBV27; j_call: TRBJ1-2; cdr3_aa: CASSQGQAGPGYTF; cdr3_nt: TGTGCCAGCAGTCAAGGACAGGCGGGGCCTGGCTACACCTTC
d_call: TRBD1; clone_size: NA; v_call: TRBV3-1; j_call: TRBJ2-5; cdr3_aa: CASSPDRGYQETQYF; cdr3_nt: TGTGCCAGCAGTCCGGACAGGGGGTACCAAGAGACCCAGTACTTC
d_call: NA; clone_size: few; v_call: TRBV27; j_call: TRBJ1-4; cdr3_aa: CASSLSAGQKLFF; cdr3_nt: TGTGCCAGCAGTTTATCGGCAGGACAAAAACTGTTTTTT
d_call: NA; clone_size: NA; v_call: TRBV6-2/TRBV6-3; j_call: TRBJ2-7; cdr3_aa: CASSYSNSVYEQYF; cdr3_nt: TGTGCCAGCAGTTACTCGAATTCCGTATACGAGCAGTACTTC
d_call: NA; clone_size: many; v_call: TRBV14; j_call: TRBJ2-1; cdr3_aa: CASSHGTGASGLGAYNEQFF; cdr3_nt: TGTGCCAGCAGCCATGGCACCGGGGCATCGGGGTTAGGGGCCTACAATGAGCAGTTCTTC
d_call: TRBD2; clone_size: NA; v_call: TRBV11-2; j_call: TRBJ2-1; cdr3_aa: CASSLRSGRSGEQFF; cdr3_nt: TGTGCCAGCAGCCTAAGGAGCGGGAGGAGTGGCGAGCAGTTCTTC
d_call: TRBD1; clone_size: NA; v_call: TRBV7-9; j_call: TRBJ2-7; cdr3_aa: CASTRTGLYEQYF; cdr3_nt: TGTGCCAGCACTCGGACAGGCCTCTACGAGCAGTACTTC
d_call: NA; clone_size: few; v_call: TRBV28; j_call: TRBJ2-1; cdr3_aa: CASSSRGFKNNEQFF; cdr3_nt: TGTGCCAGCAGTTCCAGAGGGTTCAAAAACAATGAGCAGTTCTTC
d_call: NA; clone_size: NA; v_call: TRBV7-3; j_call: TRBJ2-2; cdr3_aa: CASSPYRAGGELFF; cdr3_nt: TGTGCCAGCAGCCCTTACAGGGCCGGCGGGGAGCTGTTTTTT
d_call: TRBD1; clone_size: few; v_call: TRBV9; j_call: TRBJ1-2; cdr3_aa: CASSVGGGQGTF; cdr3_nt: TGTGCCAGCAGCGTAGGAGGGGGACAGGGCACCTTC
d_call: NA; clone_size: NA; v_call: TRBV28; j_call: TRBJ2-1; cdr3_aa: CASFSGFEQFF; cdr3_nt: TGTGCCAGCTTTAGCGGTTTCGAGCAGTTCTTC
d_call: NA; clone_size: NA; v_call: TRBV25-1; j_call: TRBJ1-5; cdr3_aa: CASSDRAADNQPQHF; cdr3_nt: TGTGCCAGCAGCGATAGGGCGGCGGACAATCAGCCCCAGCATTTT
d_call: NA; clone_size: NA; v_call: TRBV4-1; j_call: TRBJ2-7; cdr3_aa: CASSQSSPSYEQYF; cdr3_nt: TGCGCCAGCAGCCAATCCAGCCCCTCCTACGAGCAGTACTTC
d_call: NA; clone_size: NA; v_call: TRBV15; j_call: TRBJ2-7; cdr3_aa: CATSSSAGAATTYEQYF; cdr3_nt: TGTGCCACCAGCAGTTCCGCCGGGGCGGCGACTACCTACGAGCAGTACTTC
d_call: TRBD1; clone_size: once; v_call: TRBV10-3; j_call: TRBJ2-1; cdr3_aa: CAISEPSGQGDNEQFF; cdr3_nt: TGTGCCATCAGTGAACCCTCGGGACAGGGCGACAATGAGCAGTTCTTC
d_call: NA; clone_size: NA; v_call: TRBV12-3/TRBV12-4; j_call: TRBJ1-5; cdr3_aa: CASSFAYQPQHF; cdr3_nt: TGTGCCAGCAGTTTCGCCTATCAGCCCCAGCATTTT
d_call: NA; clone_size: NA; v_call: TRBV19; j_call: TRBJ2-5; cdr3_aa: CASSIVYSLTGSGRQETQYF; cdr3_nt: TGTGCCAGTAGTATCGTCTATTCTCTAACAGGGAGTGGACGTCAAGAGACCCAGTACTTC
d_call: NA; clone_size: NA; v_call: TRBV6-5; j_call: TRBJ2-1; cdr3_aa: CASSYSGTGRKEQFF; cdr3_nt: TGTGCCAGCAGTTACTCAGGGACTGGGAGAAAGGAGCAGTTCTTC
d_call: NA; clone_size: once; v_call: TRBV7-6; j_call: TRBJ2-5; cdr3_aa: CASSNRVRDQETQYF; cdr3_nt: TGTGCCAGCAGCAACAGGGTACGGGACCAAGAGACCCAGTACTTC
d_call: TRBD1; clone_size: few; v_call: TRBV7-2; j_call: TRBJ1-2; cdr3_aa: CASRGQPYGYTF; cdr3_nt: TGTGCCAGCAGGGGACAGCCCTATGGCTACACCTTC
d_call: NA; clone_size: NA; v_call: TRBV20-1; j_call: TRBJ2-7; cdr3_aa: CSARDSGRGLYEQYF; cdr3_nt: TGCAGTGCTAGAGATTCCGGCAGGGGACTCTACGAGCAGTACTTC
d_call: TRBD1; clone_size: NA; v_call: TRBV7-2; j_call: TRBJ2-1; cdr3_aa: CASSLGKTGRMGINEQFF; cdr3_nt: TGTGCCAGCAGCTTAGGAAAGACAGGGCGTATGGGTATAAATGAGCAGTTCTTC
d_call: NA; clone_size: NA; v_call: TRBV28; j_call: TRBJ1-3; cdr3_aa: CASSSTDRLSGNTIYF; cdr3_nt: TGTGCCAGCAGTTCCACTGACAGGCTCTCTGGAAACACCATATATTTT
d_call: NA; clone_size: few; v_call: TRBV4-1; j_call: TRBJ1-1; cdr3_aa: CASSQDSRGTPEAFF; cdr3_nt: TGCGCCAGCAGCCAAGATTCGAGAGGAACCCCTGAAGCTTTCTTT
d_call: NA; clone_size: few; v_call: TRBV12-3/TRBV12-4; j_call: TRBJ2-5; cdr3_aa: CASSPPMGKETQYF; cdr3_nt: TGTGCCAGCAGTCCCCCTATGGGCAAAGAGACCCAGTACTTC
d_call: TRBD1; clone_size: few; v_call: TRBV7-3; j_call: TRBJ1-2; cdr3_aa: CASRLSTGGDYGYTF; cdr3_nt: TGTGCCAGCAGGTTGTCGACAGGGGGCGACTATGGCTACACCTTC
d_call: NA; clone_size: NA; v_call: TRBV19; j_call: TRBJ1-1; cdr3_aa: CASSLTVETALLKAFF; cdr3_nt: TGTGCCAGTAGTCTCACCGTTGAGACGGCCCTGCTCAAAGCTTTCTTT
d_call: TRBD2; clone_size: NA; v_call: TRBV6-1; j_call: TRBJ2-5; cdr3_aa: CASSKTSGGKETQYF; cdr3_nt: TGTGCCAGCAGCAAGACTAGCGGGGGGAAAGAGACCCAGTACTTC
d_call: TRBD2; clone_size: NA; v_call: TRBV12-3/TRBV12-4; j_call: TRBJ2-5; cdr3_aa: CASSFGLAGGKTQYF; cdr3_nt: TGTGCCAGCAGTTTTGGACTAGCGGGAGGAAAGACCCAGTACTTC
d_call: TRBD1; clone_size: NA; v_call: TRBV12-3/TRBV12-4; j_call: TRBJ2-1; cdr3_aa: CASSLLRMGDSYNEQFF; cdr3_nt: TGTGCCAGCAGTTTACTTCGTATGGGGGACAGTTACAATGAGCAGTTCTTC
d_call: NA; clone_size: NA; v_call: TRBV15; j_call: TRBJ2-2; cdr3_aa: CSTSGMPNTGELFF; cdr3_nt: TGTTCCACCAGTGGCATGCCGAACACCGGGGAGCTGTTTTTT
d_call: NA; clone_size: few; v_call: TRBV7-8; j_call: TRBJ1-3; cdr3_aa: CASSLYVGGSGNTIYF; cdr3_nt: TGTGCCAGCAGCTTATACGTGGGCGGATCTGGAAACACCATATATTTT